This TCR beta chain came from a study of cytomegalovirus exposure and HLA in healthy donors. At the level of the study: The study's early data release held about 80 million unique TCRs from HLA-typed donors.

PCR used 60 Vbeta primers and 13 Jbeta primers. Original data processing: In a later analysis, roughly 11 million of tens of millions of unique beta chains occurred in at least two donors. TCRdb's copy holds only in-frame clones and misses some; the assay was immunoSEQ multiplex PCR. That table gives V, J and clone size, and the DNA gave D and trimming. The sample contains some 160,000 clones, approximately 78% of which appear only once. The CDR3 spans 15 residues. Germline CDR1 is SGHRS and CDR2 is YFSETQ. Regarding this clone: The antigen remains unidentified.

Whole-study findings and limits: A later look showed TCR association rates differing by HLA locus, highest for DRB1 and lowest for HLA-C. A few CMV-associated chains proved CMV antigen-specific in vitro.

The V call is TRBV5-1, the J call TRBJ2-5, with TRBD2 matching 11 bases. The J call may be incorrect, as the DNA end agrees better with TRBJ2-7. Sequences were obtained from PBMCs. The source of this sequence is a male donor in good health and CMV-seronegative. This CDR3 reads CASSWASGGLSEQYF. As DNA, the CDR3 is TGCGCCAGCAGCTGGGCTAGCGGGGGGTTGTCCGAGCAGTACTTC.